These 32 T cell receptor beta chains were sequenced from one sample in a study of human T cells and chemical hapten exposure (dated by TCRdb to the early 2020s). Explained via the paper, the time point label denotes: healthy volunteer bleed at 2 weeks. Total RNA was isolated from unfractionated whole blood collected in Tempus Blood RNA tubes. The library was prepared using RACE. The listed sequencing device is NextSeq 500. Through fastp at Q25 and MiXCR, TCRdb rebuilt clones from the public reads, retaining in-frame beta chains. Entries are consolidated by CDR3 protein sequence, retaining the most common genes and DNA. In all, the sample holds 130,000 or so distinct CDR3 sequences, and about 9.4% of those were seen once. The ten largest clones add up to 1.5% to 2% of the sample. The sequenced sample was whole blood. These receptors originate from a male donor in good health. Some clones in this sample may be carry-over from other donors' samples.

The chain recombines TRBV14 with TRBJ2-5; 7 positions match TRBD1. CDR3 length: 15 residues. V trimming: 5 bases; J trimming: 1 base; junction bases outside the gene matches: 7. Looked up from germline, CDR1 is SGHDN and CDR2 is FVKESK. The CDR3 is CASSGDSSRQETQYF. Written as DNA, the CDR3 is TGTGCCAGCAGCGGGGACAGCTCCCGCCAAGAGACCCAGTACTTC.

This clonotype was observed at least ten times. The chain recombines TRBV25-1 with TRBJ1-2; D perhaps matches TRBD1 (5 bases). The V and J ends lost 2 bases and 8 bases respectively, with 12 bases between them. The CDR3 has 13 amino acids. CDR1 and CDR2 from the germline V gene are MGHDK and SYGVNS. Here the CDR3 DNA reads TGTGCCAGCAGTGAAGACCGGACATACGGCTACACCTTC. Translating it yields CASSEDRTYGYTF.

Only a few counts were recorded for this clonotype. The chain couples TRBV29-1 to TRBJ2-7; 10 bases line up with TRBD2. The germline V gene has CDR1 SQVTM and CDR2 ANQGSEA. J gave up 6 bases and V 7 bases, and 6 bases lay outside the gene matches. There are 12 residues in the CDR3. CDR3 sequence: CSGSSGGGEQYF. CDR3 DNA: TGCAGCGGTTCTAGCGGGGGTGGCGAGCAGTACTTC.

This clonotype turned up a few times. The chain uses TRBV7-9 and TRBJ2-3; TRBD1 is a possible D gene (7 bases). Germline CDR1 SEHNR, CDR2 FQNEAQ (reference sequence). The CDR3 runs to 13 residues. Trimming removed 8 bases from V and 6 bases from J, with 15 bases in between. Here the CDR3 reads CASGGQGVDTQYF. DNA of the CDR3: TGTGCCAGCGGAGGGCAGGGGGTTGATACGCAGTATTTT. The full variable domain, in which reference TRBV7-9 and TRBJ2-3 provide the parts outside the CDR3, is DTGVSQNPRHKITKRGQNVTFRCDPISEHNRLYWYRQTLGQGPEFLTYFQNEAQLEKSRLLSDRFSAERPKGSFSTLEIQRTEQGDSAMYLCASGGQGVDTQYFGPGTRLTVL.

Of note for this clonotype: This could be a read error, since a much larger clone is one nucleotide away. The rearrangement joins TRBV12-3 or TRBV12-4 to TRBJ1-2, with a tentative D call TRBD1 (5 bases). The V gene lost 8 bases and the J gene lost 9 bases, with 16 bases spanning the gap. This CDR3 spans 12 amino acids. CDR3 sequence reads: CASGWQGGCYTF. For the CDR3, the DNA is TGTGCCAGCGGATGGCAGGGCGGTTGCTACACCTTC.

The sample holds a few counts of this clonotype. The chain carries TRBV23-1 and TRBJ2-7; 11 bases align to TRBD2. Being an ORF, TRBV23-1 has a function that is uncertain. The CDR3 sequence is 21 residues long. Germline trimming cut 3 bases from V and 5 bases from J; bases unmatched to any gene: 24. Here the CDR3 reads CASSHRFWGRPLAGGPHEQYF. CDR3 bases: TGCGCCAGCAGTCATCGTTTTTGGGGCCGCCCGTTAGCGGGAGGGCCCCACGAGCAGTACTTC.

The rearrangement uses TRBV5-5 and TRBJ2-7; TRBD1 might be the D (6 bases). The CDR3 runs 15 residues. The germline V and J ends were trimmed by 2 bases and 4 bases, with 16 bases remaining between them. Germline CDR1 is SGHKS and CDR2 is YYEKEE (reference sequence). The CDR3 coding sequence is TGTGCCAGCAGCTTAGGGGGAGAGGATTTTTACGAGCAGTACTTC. This gives the protein CASSLGGEDFYEQYF. The full variable domain, its missing parts supplied by reference TRBV5-5 and TRBJ2-7, is DAGVTQSPTHLIKTRGQQVTLRCSPISGHKSVSWYQQVLGQGPQFIFQYYEKEERGRGNFPDRFSARQFPNYSSELNVNALLLGDSALYLCASSLGGEDFYEQYFGPGTRLTVT.

This clonotype was observed a handful of times. DNA of the CDR3: TGTGCCAGCTCACCACTACAGGGCTCTGGAAACACCATATATTTT. This sequence encodes CASSPLQGSGNTIYF. V is TRBV18 and J is TRBJ1-3; maybe TRBD1 (6 bases). The CDR3 has 15 amino acids. Per the germline V gene, CDR1 is KGHSH and CDR2 is LQKENI. Deletions cut 1 base from V and 0 bases from J, with 7 bases between.

This clonotype was recorded a few times. V and J are TRBV20-1 and TRBJ1-5; tentative D call: TRBD1 (6 bases). The V gene lost 2 bases and the J gene lost 3 bases, with 17 bases spanning the gap. Germline assignment: CDR1 DFQATT and CDR2 SNEGSKA (reference sequence). The CDR3 contains 16 residues. This CDR3 reads CSARPYRDRTNQPQHF. The DNA of the CDR3 is TGCAGTGCTAGACCATACAGGGACCGTACCAATCAGCCCCAGCATTTT.

This clonotype was recorded at least ten times. V gene TRBV7-2 combines with J gene TRBJ1-5; D gene uncertain. Germline-derived CDR1 and CDR2 are SGHTA and FQGNSA. Trimming cost V 5 bases and J 6 bases, with 11 bases left between them. CDR3 length: 13 residues. The CDR3 coding sequence is TGTGCCAGCAGCCGATCGTTCGGTCAGCCCCAGCATTTT. Its translation: CASSRSFGQPQHF.

This clonotype has ten or more counts. CDR3 coding DNA: TGTGCCAGCAGCCGGGACCCGTTCTCTGGGGCCAACGTCCTGACTTTC. This gives the protein CASSRDPFSGANVLTF. The chain is built from TRBV5-4 and TRBJ2-6, with D perhaps TRBD1 or TRBD2 (5 bases each). CDR1 is SGHNT, CDR2 YYREEE, per germline (reference sequence). Trimming took off 4 bases at V and 0 bases at J, with 11 bases between the two ends. The CDR3 contains 16 residues.

This clonotype was recorded many times. The rearrangement uses TRBV7-9 and TRBJ2-5; 7 bases match TRBD1. The germline CDR1 and CDR2 sequences are SEHNR and FQNEAQ (reference sequence). The CDR3 sequence is 14 residues long. V trimming: 8 bases; J trimming: 5 bases; junction bases outside the gene matches: 11. CDR3 sequence: CASSLDRAIETQYF. DNA for the CDR3: TGTGCCAGCTCCTTAGACAGGGCCATCGAGACCCAGTACTTC.

In DNA, the CDR3 is TGTGCCAGCAGCCGCCTCCCGGGACTAGGAAAGACCGGGGAGCTGTTTTTT. Protein sequence: CASSRLPGLGKTGELFF. The gene calls are TRBV5-4 and TRBJ2-2, with 8 bases that match TRBD2. This CDR3 has 17 residues. V was clipped by 4 bases and J by 5 bases; unmatched bases: 13. From germline, CDR1 is SGHNT and CDR2 YYREEE (reference sequence).

V gene TRBV2 combines with J gene TRBJ2-5; D may be TRBD2 (6 bases). V lost 6 bases and J 0 bases, leaving 20 bases between the germline ends. Germline V gene lookup returns CDR1 SNHLY and CDR2 FYNNEI. The CDR3 covers 17 residues. The chain's CDR3 is CASRDRRGVLYQETQYF. In nucleotides, the CDR3 is TGTGCCAGCAGGGATCGGCGCGGGGTCCTGTACCAAGAGACCCAGTACTTC.

A few counts support this clonotype. V gene TRBV13 combines with J gene TRBJ2-3; D may be TRBD1 (6 bases). The V end was cut by 2 bases, the J end by 1 base, with 7 bases between. The CDR3 consists of 14 residues. Germline V lookup: CDR1 PRHDT, CDR2 FYEKMQ (reference sequence). The CDR3, as DNA: TGTGCCAGCAGCTTACCAGGGGGCACAGATACGCAGTATTTT. Its translation: CASSLPGGTDTQYF.

In its sample, this clonotype was seen many times. This chain uses TRBV13 with TRBJ2-3; D gene ambiguous. Germline values: CDR1 PRHDT, CDR2 FYEKMQ (reference sequence). Trimming cost V 3 bases and J 3 bases, with 4 bases left between them. This CDR3 contains 12 residues. The CDR3 region is CASSFSTDTQYF. Here the CDR3 DNA reads TGTGCCAGCAGCTTTTCTACAGATACGCAGTATTTT.

The chain combines TRBV27 with TRBJ1-5; maybe TRBD1 (5 bases). The CDR3 is made up of 16 amino acids. The ends were cut back, 2 bases at V and 2 bases at J, with 13 bases in the middle. Germline V gives CDR1 MNHEY, CDR2 SMNVEV (reference sequence). The CDR3 protein is CASSLMAGGRNQPQHF. The CDR3 coding sequence is TGTGCCAGCAGTTTAATGGCCGGGGGTCGCAATCAGCCCCAGCATTTT.

The chain recombines TRBV7-2 with TRBJ2-1, with 16 bases matching TRBD2. V lost 6 bases to trimming and J lost 0 bases; unmatched junction nucleotides: 5. The CDR3 consists of 18 residues. CDR1 is SGHTA and CDR2 is FQGNSA in the germline V gene. CDR3 nucleotides: TGTGCCAGCAGGGGGGGACTAGCGGGAGGGCCCTCCTACAATGAGCAGTTCTTC. It is translated as CASRGGLAGGPSYNEQFF. The variable domain in full, completed from reference TRBV7-2 and TRBJ2-1, reads GAGVSQSPSNKVTEKGKDVELRCDPISGHTALYWYRQSLGQGLEFLIYFQGNSAPDKSGLPSDRFSAERTGGSVSTLTIQRTQQEDSAVYLCASRGGLAGGPSYNEQFFGPGTRLTVL.

The table lists this clonotype with a few counts. The chain uses TRBV30 and TRBJ1-1; possible D gene TRBD1, 5 bases. The ends were cut back, 6 bases at V and 3 bases at J, with 17 bases in the middle. The germline V gene encodes CDR1 GTSNPN and CDR2 SVGIG (reference sequence). The CDR3 spans 14 residues. The CDR3 reads CACQRGVSDTEAFF. CDR3 in DNA: TGTGCCTGCCAGCGGGGGGTTTCTGACACTGAAGCTTTCTTT.

The V call is TRBV29-1, the J call TRBJ1-2; 7 nucleotides agree with TRBD1. CDR1 is SQVTM, CDR2 ANQGSEA, per germline. The CDR3 contains 13 residues. V shed 4 bases, J shed 5 bases, and the junction held 7 bases outside the gene matches. CDR3 DNA: TGCAGCGTTGCCTCGGGACAGCATTATGGCTACACCTTC. Its translation is CSVASGQHYGYTF.

The V call is TRBV7-2, the J call TRBJ2-3, with D perhaps matching TRBD2 (6 bases). The CDR3 contains 16 residues. Germline V gene sequence: CDR1 SGHTA, CDR2 FQGNSA. The V end was cut by 3 bases, the J end by 2 bases, with 15 bases between. The CDR3 DNA is TGTGCCAGCAGCTTTAGAATGGGGGGAGACACAGATACGCAGTATTTT. Translated, it gives CASSFRMGGDTDTQYF.

The chain has TRBV12-3 or TRBV12-4 and TRBJ2-2, with 13 bases fitting TRBD2. This CDR3 is built from 18 residues. The V segment lost 5 bases and the J segment 5 bases; nucleotides outside the gene matches: 11. CDR3 loop: CASSRTSGGLVGTGELFF. CDR3 nucleotide sequence: TGTGCCAGCAGTAGGACTAGCGGGGGCCTCGTGGGGACCGGGGAGCTGTTTTTT.

This clonotype was detected a few times. The V gene is TRBV6-1, the J gene TRBJ2-7; no reliable D call. This CDR3 comprises 13 residues. Trimming stripped 2 bases from V and 3 bases from J, with 8 bases between. Germline V CDR1 and CDR2: MNHNS, SASEGT. CDR3 region: CASSERSIYEQYF. CDR3 in DNA: TGTGCCAGCAGTGAAAGGTCGATCTACGAGCAGTACTTC.

This clonotype was counted only a few times. The chain uses TRBV5-4 and TRBJ1-5; possible D gene TRBD1, 6 bases. The V gene's germline CDR1 is SGHNT and CDR2 YYREEE (reference sequence). The CDR3 covers 16 residues. V was cut by 0 bases and J by 6 bases, with 16 bases left in between. This chain's CDR3 is CASSLATAGEVQPQHF. The CDR3, as DNA: TGTGCCAGCAGCTTGGCCACGGCAGGGGAAGTTCAGCCCCAGCATTTT.

The rearrangement joins TRBV20-1 to TRBJ1-1, with no clear D. The germline V gene has CDR1 DFQATT and CDR2 SNEGSKA (reference sequence). The CDR3 totals 13 residues. The germline V and J ends were trimmed by 5 bases and 6 bases, with 16 bases remaining between them. CDR3 loop: CSAGYLRVSEAFF. The CDR3, as DNA: TGCAGTGCTGGTTATTTAAGGGTCTCTGAAGCTTTCTTT.

As regards this clonotype: Mismatch with germline at one junction end may stem from a read error. The chain combines TRBV2 with TRBJ2-7; no clear D. This CDR3 is 11 amino acids long. From germline, CDR1 is SNHLY and CDR2 FYNNEI. The chain's CDR3 is CANSERIEQYF. In DNA, the CDR3 is TGTGCCAACAGTGAACGGATCGAGCAGTACTTC.

The chain combines TRBV6-5 with TRBJ1-1; D gene unclear. V was clipped by 2 bases and J by 2 bases, with 15 bases between them. CDR3 length: 16 amino acids. In germline, CDR1 is MNHEY, CDR2 SVGAGI. CDR3: CASSYEPDGRNTEAFF. The CDR3, as DNA: TGTGCCAGCAGTTACGAACCCGACGGAAGAAACACTGAAGCTTTCTTT.

This clonotype was detected many times. V is TRBV11-1 and J is TRBJ2-1; tentatively, D is TRBD1 (6 bases). V dropped 6 bases and J dropped 4 bases, with 13 bases sitting between them. The germline V gene has CDR1 SGHAT and CDR2 FQDESV (reference sequence). This CDR3 is built from 14 residues. The CDR3 sequence is CASSPGAQYNEQFF. The CDR3 nucleotides are TGTGCCAGCAGTCCAGGGGCGCAATACAATGAGCAGTTCTTC.

This clonotype turned up a few times. V usage is TRBV6-5 and J usage is TRBJ1-2, with 7 bases matching TRBD1. This CDR3 region has 15 residues. The V gene end was trimmed by 7 bases and the J gene end by 5 bases; junction bases not matched to a gene: 13. Germline CDR1 is MNHEY and CDR2 is SVGAGI. The CDR3 loop is CASKPDRVGYYGYTF. Written as DNA, the CDR3 is TGTGCCAGCAAACCTGACAGGGTCGGATATTATGGCTACACCTTC.

This clonotype has at least ten counts. The chain links TRBV7-2 to TRBJ2-7; TRBD1 aligns across 8 bases. The germline gives CDR1 SGHTA, CDR2 FQGNSA. The CDR3 runs to 15 residues. V shed 0 bases and J 1 base; nucleotides not matched to a gene: 2. In DNA form, the CDR3 reads TGTGCCAGCAGCTTAGCCCGGGACAGGTCCTACGAGCAGTACTTC. It specifies CASSLARDRSYEQYF.

J is TRBJ2-2 and V is TRBV11-2, with D possibly TRBD1 on 6 matching bases. The CDR3 is made up of 16 amino acids. From germline, CDR1 is SGHAT and CDR2 FQNNGV. Trimming removed 4 bases from V and 5 bases from J, with 17 bases in between. The CDR3 DNA sequence: TGTGCCAGCAGCTCGAGGTCCACTACAGGGACCGGGGAGCTGTTTTTT. Translation: CASSSRSTTGTGELFF.

With regard to this clonotype: This sequence may be a read error, since a much larger clone differs from it by one base. This chain joins TRBV2 and TRBJ2-2; 7 bases are a match to TRBD1. This CDR3 has 15 residues. The J segment lost 5 bases and the V segment lost 6 bases, leaving 9 bases of the junction unmatched. Germline values: CDR1 SNHLY, CDR2 FYNNEI. The CDR3 nucleotides read TGTGCCAGCAGCGTGACAGGGTGGGGGACCGGGGAGCTGTTTTTT. This encodes CASSVTGWGTGELFF.